The 6 T cell receptor beta chains below come from one sample, sequenced in a study of regulatory T cells in long-lasting Graves disease. Time point in this sample: newly diagnosed GD, antithyroid drugs for less than 3 months. RNA isolated from PBMCs was used to make the TCR library. With iRepertoire HTBI primers and Arm-PCR of CDR3 regions, TCR beta libraries were built. TCRdb independently ran MiXCR on the multiplex PCR reads; one entry per CDR3 protein. Found here are about 450,000 distinct CDR3 sequences, about a sixth of them singletons; the top ten hold around 10%. This same sample was also part of a study on T cells in Graves' hyperthyroidism and ophthalmopathy.

This sample comprised peripheral blood mononuclear cells (PBMCs), obtained at new diagnosis, from a patient treated with antithyroid drugs. The receptor set was obtained from a woman in her 30s with Graves disease.

In regard to this clonotype: A much larger clone lies a single base off, so this may be a read error. The rearrangement joins TRBV30 to TRBJ2-5; tentative D call: TRBD2 (6 bases). Germline V gene lookup returns CDR1 GTSNPN and CDR2 SVGIG (reference sequence). Trimming cost V 8 bases and J 2 bases, with 15 bases left between them. This CDR3 comprises 13 residues. The CDR3 bases are TGTGCCCCGCTGGGGGACTCGCAAGAGACCCAGTACTTC. Its protein product is CAPLGDSQETQYF. Full variable domain (remainder filled in from reference TRBV30 and TRBJ2-5): SQTIHQWPATLVQPVGSPLSLECTVEGTSNPNLYWYRQAAGRGLQLLFYSVGIGQISSEVPQNLSASRPQDRQFILSSKKLLLSDSGFYLCAPLGDSQETQYFGPGTRLLVL.

This clonotype was detected many times. The rearrangement links TRBV4-3 to TRBJ1-2; D is unclear. Germline CDR1 is LGHNA and CDR2 is YSLEER. CDR3 length: 15 amino acids. The V gene lost 0 bases and the J gene lost 4 bases, with 12 bases spanning the gap. In nucleotides, the CDR3 is TGCGCCAGCAGCCAAGATCTTGGACGGAGCTATGGCTACACCTTC. It specifies CASSQDLGRSYGYTF.

This clonotype was recorded many times. The chain joins TRBV12-3 or TRBV12-4 to TRBJ1-5, with TRBD1 matching 8 bases. The CDR3 consists of 17 residues. V shed 8 bases, J shed 0 bases, and the junction held 12 bases outside the gene matches. The CDR3 protein is CASHGQGPLSSNQPQHF. The CDR3 nucleotides are TGTGCCAGCCACGGACAGGGACCCTTAAGTAGCAATCAGCCCCAGCATTTT.

This clonotype has only a few counts. The chain links TRBV11-2 to TRBJ2-2; unclear D gene. CDR1 and CDR2 from the germline V gene are SGHAT and FQNNGV. This CDR3 has 15 amino acids. With 1 base removed from V and 2 bases from J, the gap between germline ends came to 8 bases. The CDR3 sequence: CASSLVFSNTGELFF. In DNA form, the CDR3 reads TGTGCCAGCAGCTTAGTTTTTAGCAACACCGGGGAGCTGTTTTTT. Filled out from reference TRBV11-2 and TRBJ2-2, the complete variable domain reads EAGVAQSPRYKIIEKRQSVAFWCNPISGHATLYWYQQILGQGPKLLIQFQNNGVVDDSQLPKDRFSAERLKGVDSTLKIQPAKLEDSAVYLCASSLVFSNTGELFFGEGSRLTVL.

This chain links TRBV6-1 with TRBJ1-1; D is undetermined. Germline V lookup: CDR1 MNHNS, CDR2 SASEGT. The CDR3 totals 12 residues. V lost 6 bases, J lost 3 bases, and 8 bases lay in between. The CDR3 loop is CASRSVDTEAFF. The CDR3 DNA sequence: TGTGCCAGCAGATCGGTCGACACTGAAGCTTTCTTT.

V and J are TRBV20-1 and TRBJ1-2; D uncertain. This CDR3 is built from 11 residues. Germline lookup yields CDR1 DFQATT and CDR2 SNEGSKA (reference sequence). Trimming took 3 bases from V and 2 from J, leaving 4 bases between them. The chain's CDR3 is CSASINYGYTF. In nucleotides, the CDR3 is TGCAGTGCTAGTATAAACTATGGCTACACCTTC.